The 31 T cell receptor beta chains below were found in one sample sequenced in a study of metastatic and nonmetastatic thyroid tumors. Thyroid surgery was preceded by no treatment in any patient. TCRdb re-clonotyped the PCR reads through MiXCR. The sample yields 40,000 or so clones, roughly a quarter seen once. Input material: blood. The source of these receptors is a female donor with papillary thyroid cancer or a benign thyroid nodule (not recorded which). Some clones in this sample may be carry-over from other donors' samples.

This chain uses TRBV7-2 with TRBJ2-1; D is possibly TRBD2 (5 bases). Germline V CDR1 and CDR2: SGHTA, FQGNSA. The CDR3 sequence is 14 residues long. Trimming cost V 0 bases and J 2 bases, with 5 bases left between them. The CDR3 region is CASSLAGAYNEQFF. The CDR3 region has the DNA TGTGCCAGCAGCTTAGCGGGAGCCTACAATGAGCAGTTCTTC.

This clone was counted at least ten times. The chain's CDR3 is CASSGDRNTEAFF. In nucleotides, the CDR3 is TGTGCCAGCAGTGGGGACAGAAACACTGAAGCTTTCTTT. The V call is TRBV2, the J call TRBJ1-1; the match to TRBD1 covers 7 bases. Trimming removed 4 bases from V and 2 bases from J; junction bases left unmatched: 1. The CDR3 is 13 amino acids. Germline V gene data show CDR1 as SNHLY and CDR2 as FYNNEI.

The rearrangement uses TRBV27 and TRBJ2-5; possibly TRBD1 for D (6 bases). The V end lost 6 bases, the J end lost 9 bases, and 29 bases lay between the germline ends. Germline loops: CDR1 MNHEY, CDR2 SMNVEV (reference sequence). The CDR3 runs 17 residues. CDR3 nucleotide sequence: TGTGCCAGCAGACAGGTGGGTCAGGGGAACCCCCAGCTAGCCCAGTACTTC. This encodes CASRQVGQGNPQLAQYF.

The chain links TRBV2 to TRBJ2-1, with 11 bases matching TRBD2. V shed 7 bases and J 2 bases; nucleotides not matched to a gene: 7. This CDR3 contains 16 residues. CDR1 and CDR2 from the germline V gene are SNHLY and FYNNEI. In DNA, the CDR3 is TGTGCCAGCAAGGGTAGCGGGAGGGATACCTACAATGAGCAGTTCTTC. This encodes CASKGSGRDTYNEQFF.

This clone was recorded many times. This CDR3 reads CASSLGLMGLAGVNEQFF. The CDR3 nucleotides read TGTGCCAGCAGCTTAGGCCTAATGGGACTAGCGGGAGTCAATGAGCAGTTCTTC. This chain links TRBV13 with TRBJ2-1; 14 nucleotides agree with TRBD2. CDR1 and CDR2 from the germline V gene are PRHDT and FYEKMQ (reference sequence). The J segment lost 6 bases and the V segment lost 0 bases, leaving 7 bases of the junction unmatched. This CDR3 is built from 18 residues.

This clone was seen a single time. This rearrangement joins TRBV9 to TRBJ2-2; 10 nucleotides match TRBD2. Germline loops: CDR1 SGDLS, CDR2 YYNGEE. The V and J ends lost 6 bases and 7 bases, in that order; junction bases with no gene match: 18. This CDR3 is built from 18 residues. The CDR3 reads CASIPHSVEREGVGELFF. The CDR3 bases are TGTGCCAGCATCCCCCACTCCGTGGAGCGGGAGGGAGTCGGGGAGCTGTTTTTT.

This clone was seen repeatedly, ten times or more. This may arise from a read error, as a much more abundant clone is one base away. Other DNA sequences within the sample encode an identical CDR3. The chain carries TRBV5-6 and TRBJ2-3; no clear D gene. The germline V gene has CDR1 SGHDT and CDR2 YYEEEE. This CDR3 has 15 amino acids. The CDR3 here is CASSLVLVGTDTQYF. In DNA form, the CDR3 reads TGTGCCAGCAGCTTGGTCCTAGTGGGCACGGATACGCAGTATTTT.

The chain has TRBV20-1 and TRBJ2-7; tentative D call: TRBD2 (6 bases). Germline CDR1 and CDR2: DFQATT and SNEGSKA (reference sequence). V lost 7 bases to trimming and J lost 4 bases, with 20 bases between them. This CDR3 spans 14 amino acids. The CDR3 DNA sequence: TGCAGTGATACGACGACTAGAGGGTTGTACGAGCAGTACTTC. Its protein product is CSDTTTRGLYEQYF.

This chain connects TRBV7-2 to TRBJ2-1, with 7 bases identical to TRBD2. This CDR3 spans 17 amino acids. With V trimmed by 1 base and J by 0 bases, 6 bases remained unmatched. The germline gives CDR1 SGHTA, CDR2 FQGNSA. CDR3 in DNA: TGTGCCAGCAGCTTAGGGCTAGCGGTCTCCTCCTACAATGAGCAGTTCTTC. Its protein product is CASSLGLAVSSYNEQFF.

This chain connects TRBV7-9 to TRBJ2-3; D perhaps matches TRBD2 (6 bases). V dropped 6 bases and J dropped 2 bases, with 12 bases sitting between them. CDR3 length: 14 amino acids. Germline V gene lookup returns CDR1 SEHNR and CDR2 FQNEAQ (reference sequence). The CDR3 nucleotides read TGTGCCAGCAGATGGGACTCGGACACAGATACGCAGTATTTT. Its protein product is CASRWDSDTDTQYF.

The gene calls are TRBV6-2 or TRBV6-3 and TRBJ2-7; 14 bases align to TRBD2. Germline-derived CDR1 and CDR2 are MNHEY and SVGEGT. The V gene end was trimmed by 0 bases and the J gene end by 0 bases; junction bases not matched to a gene: 7. This CDR3 is built from 19 residues. The CDR3 DNA reads TGTGCCAGCAGTTACTCCATGGGACTAGCGGGAGTTAGCTCCTACGAGCAGTACTTC. Its protein is CASSYSMGLAGVSSYEQYF.

The chain has TRBV30 and TRBJ2-7; 8 nucleotides line up with TRBD1. Germline-derived CDR1 and CDR2 are GTSNPN and SVGIG (reference sequence). This CDR3 has 12 residues. The V segment lost 1 base and the J segment 4 bases; nucleotides outside the gene matches: 0. CDR3: CAWSDRGYEQYF. The CDR3 DNA is TGTGCCTGGAGTGACAGGGGGTACGAGCAGTACTTC. Supplemented by reference TRBV30 and TRBJ2-7, the full variable domain reads SQTIHQWPATLVQPVGSPLSLECTVEGTSNPNLYWYRQAAGRGLQLLFYSVGIGQISSEVPQNLSASRPQDRQFILSSKKLLLSDSGFYLCAWSDRGYEQYFGPGTRLTVT.

This clone was recorded many times. The CDR3 bases are TGTGCCAGTGGGAATACAGATACGCAGTATTTT. Protein product: CASGNTDTQYF. The chain employs TRBV7-9 and TRBJ2-3; D not certain. Germline V lookup: CDR1 SEHNR, CDR2 FQNEAQ (reference sequence). The CDR3 runs to 11 residues. Deletions cut 9 bases from V and 3 bases from J, with 7 bases between.

The chain is built from TRBV6-1 and TRBJ2-7, with D perhaps matching TRBD1 or TRBD2 (6 bases each). V was pared by 6 bases and J by 5 bases, with 14 bases between. The CDR3 spans 13 residues. Germline V gene data show CDR1 as MNHNS and CDR2 as SASEGT. The CDR3 region is CASRGGGGHEQYF. The CDR3 coding sequence is TGTGCCAGCAGGGGGGGTGGGGGCCACGAGCAGTACTTC.

This clone was found a few times. The rearrangement uses TRBV30 and TRBJ2-7; 10 bases fit TRBD2. The V gene end was trimmed by 5 bases and the J gene end by 4 bases; junction bases not matched to a gene: 14. The CDR3 is made up of 16 amino acids. In germline, CDR1 is GTSNPN, CDR2 SVGIG (reference sequence). The CDR3 coding sequence is TGTGCCTGGGGTGAGCGGGGGGGCGTTCGGTCGTACGAGCAGTACTTC. This gives the protein CAWGERGGVRSYEQYF.

Comment on this clone: Sequence at one end of the junction differs from germline and may be a read error. This chain uses TRBV30 with TRBJ1-6; D is unresolved. The CDR3 has 14 residues. CDR1 is GTSNPN, CDR2 SVGIG, per germline (reference sequence). This chain's CDR3 is CVWNVGELNSPLHF. The CDR3 DNA reads TGTGTCTGGAATGTAGGTGAGTTAAATTCACCCCTCCACTTT.

This clone is medium-sized in the sample. The rearrangement uses TRBV6-1 and TRBJ2-7, with D perhaps TRBD1 or TRBD2 (5 bases each). CDR3 length equals 15 residues. V was cut by 7 bases and J by 1 base, with 17 bases left in between. CDR1 is MNHNS and CDR2 is SASEGT in the germline V gene. The CDR3 DNA sequence: TGTGCCAGCAAAAGAGAGGGGACGGGATCCTACGAGCAGTACTTC. It is translated as CASKREGTGSYEQYF.

At least ten counts were recorded for this clone. A much bigger clone sits one base away, suggesting this may be a read error. The rearrangement joins TRBV20-1 to TRBJ2-7; no clear D. The V end lost 4 bases, the J end lost 2 bases, and 18 bases lay between the germline ends. The germline V gene has CDR1 DFQATT and CDR2 SNEGSKA (reference sequence). This CDR3 region has 15 residues. CDR3 DNA sequence: TGCAGTGCTAATAGTTTCGGAGCTAACCCCTACGAGCAGTACTTC. Translated: CSANSFGANPYEQYF.

In this sample, this clone turned up many times. V usage is TRBV11-1 and J usage is TRBJ1-1; a weak D match, TRBD1 (6 bases). CDR1 is SGHAT, CDR2 FQDESV, per germline (reference sequence). The CDR3 spans 13 residues. Trimming removed 1 base at V and 7 bases at J, with 10 bases between. CDR3 DNA sequence: TGTGCCAGCAGCTTAGGGGGGGCTGATGAAGCTTTCTTT. Its protein product is CASSLGGADEAFF.

This clone was seen many times. The genes are TRBV4-1 and TRBJ2-1, with 9 bases that match TRBD2. CDR3 length: 16 amino acids. Per the germline V gene, CDR1 is MGHRA and CDR2 is YSYEKL. The J segment lost 4 bases and the V segment lost 0 bases, leaving 4 bases of the junction unmatched. The CDR3 bases are TGCGCCAGCAGCCAAGAACCTAGCGGGATATACAATGAGCAGTTCTTC. Its translation: CASSQEPSGIYNEQFF.

By sample share, this clone is medium-sized (0.01 to 0.1%). CDR3 protein: CASSESSGGTDTQYF. Here the CDR3 DNA reads TGTGCCAGCAGTGAGTCTAGCGGGGGCACAGATACGCAGTATTTT. V usage is TRBV6-4 and J usage is TRBJ2-3; TRBD2 agrees at 9 bases. CDR1 MRHNA and CDR2 SNTAGT come from the germline V gene. Losses at the gene ends were 3 bases for V and 1 base for J; bases not matched to a gene: 2. The length of the CDR3 is 15 residues.

This clone is classed as medium-sized (0.01 to 0.1%). CDR3 sequence (DNA): TGTGCCAGCAGTTTAAGAGAAAAGCAGTACTTC. Its protein is CASSLREKQYF. The V gene is TRBV28, the J gene TRBJ2-7; the D is unclear. The germline CDR1 and CDR2 sequences are MDHEN and SYDVKM. V shed 2 bases and J shed 8 bases, with 7 bases lying between them. This CDR3 is built from 11 residues.

The genes are TRBV5-1 and TRBJ2-7; possibly TRBD1 for D (5 bases). The germline V and J ends were trimmed by 0 bases and 7 bases, with 8 bases remaining between them. The germline CDR1 and CDR2 sequences are SGHRS and YFSETQ. CDR3 length equals 12 residues. The chain's CDR3 is CASSLEGREQYF. In DNA, the CDR3 is TGCGCCAGCAGCTTGGAGGGGCGGGAGCAGTACTTC.

In its sample, this clone was seen many times. Given a much more abundant clone one base away, this may be a read error. This CDR3 is CASSKQGPAYEQYF. CDR3 DNA sequence: TGTGCCAGCAGCAAACAGGGGCCCGCCTACGAGCAGTACTTC. This chain links TRBV7-2 with TRBJ2-7, with 7 bases identical to TRBD1. This CDR3 comprises 14 residues. Germline V CDR1 and CDR2: SGHTA, FQGNSA. The V segment lost 5 bases and the J segment 2 bases; nucleotides outside the gene matches: 6. Combining the CDR3 with reference TRBV7-2 and TRBJ2-7 gives the whole variable domain GAGVSQSPSNKVTEKGKDVELRCDPISGHTALYWYRQSLGQGLEFLIYFQGNSAPDKSGLPSDRFSAERTGGSVSTLTIQRTQQEDSAVYLCASSKQGPAYEQYFGPGTRLTVT.

The V and J genes are TRBV20-1 and TRBJ2-7; TRBD2 agrees at 13 bases. CDR3 length equals 16 residues. Germline CDR1 and CDR2: DFQATT and SNEGSKA (reference sequence). After removal of 2 bases from V and 2 bases from J, the junction contained 6 bases not matched to a gene. The CDR3 DNA sequence: TGCAGTGCTAGAAGGGGACTAGCGGGATCGACCTACGAGCAGTACTTC. Translation gives CSARRGLAGSTYEQYF.

Many counts were recorded for this clone. The rearrangement links TRBV9 to TRBJ2-7; TRBD2 agrees at 8 bases. CDR1 is SGDLS and CDR2 is YYNGEE in the germline V gene. Losses at the gene ends were 0 bases for V and 6 bases for J; bases not matched to a gene: 8. The CDR3 length is 15 residues. Here the CDR3 DNA reads TGTGCCAGCAGCGTAGCGGGAGGGAGGTCTGCCGAGCAGTACTTC. Amino acids: CASSVAGGRSAEQYF.

This clone came up a few times. V usage is TRBV28 and J usage is TRBJ2-7; 7 bases map to TRBD1. CDR1 and CDR2 (germline): MDHEN, SYDVKM. The CDR3 spans 12 residues. The J segment lost 7 bases and the V segment lost 7 bases, leaving 7 bases of the junction unmatched. CDR3 bases: TGTGCCAGCAACAGACAGGGTTGGGAGCAGTACTTC. The encoded protein is CASNRQGWEQYF. The whole variable domain, filled in from reference TRBV28 and TRBJ2-7, reads DVKVTQSSRYLVKRTGEKVFLECVQDMDHENMFWYRQDPGLGLRLIYFSYDVKMKEKGDIPEGYSVSREKKERFSLILESASTNQTSMYLCASNRQGWEQYFGPGTRLTVT.

This clone has ten or more counts. This chain joins TRBV28 and TRBJ2-5; TRBD1 might be the D (6 bases). The germline gives CDR1 MDHEN, CDR2 SYDVKM. The CDR3 runs to 13 residues. Trimming removed 4 bases at V and 5 bases at J, with 11 bases between. This CDR3 is CASSSTGPETQYF. As DNA, the CDR3 is TGTGCCAGCAGTTCCACAGGGCCGGAGACCCAGTACTTC.

This clone was recorded many times. The chain is built from TRBV7-8 and TRBJ2-2, with D perhaps matching TRBD2 (5 bases). With 0 bases removed from V and 6 bases from J, the gap between germline ends came to 20 bases. The CDR3 totals 18 residues. Germline V gene data show CDR1 as SGHVS and CDR2 as FQNEAQ. The DNA for the CDR3 is TGTGCCAGCAGCTTAGCTATCGTACTCGGGATTAATTCCGGGGAGCTGTTTTTT. Translated, it gives CASSLAIVLGINSGELFF.

The J gene is TRBJ1-2, the V gene TRBV28; TRBD1 matches 7 bases. V lost 5 bases and J lost 1; bases outside the gene matches: 7. Germline values: CDR1 MDHEN, CDR2 SYDVKM. There are 15 residues in the CDR3. The CDR3 spells CASSTGDSFNYGYTF. The CDR3, as DNA: TGTGCCAGCAGTACAGGGGACAGCTTTAACTATGGCTACACCTTC.

This clone was recorded at least ten times. V and J are TRBV10-3 and TRBJ1-1, with D maybe TRBD1 (6 bases). The CDR3 loop spans 16 amino acids. CDR1 is ENHRY and CDR2 is SYGVKD in the germline V gene. V lost 11 bases, J lost 4 bases, and 26 bases lay in between. Written as DNA, the CDR3 is TGTGCCGTGCGGGACACGACTTTTGGGGGGGGCACTGAAGCTTTCTTT. Translation gives CAVRDTTFGGGTEAFF.